This T cell receptor beta chain was found in a study of blood T cell repertoires in COVID-19 (dated by TCRdb to 2020 to 2022). A note on the overall study: Samples from collaborators originated in the United States, Italy and Spain and spanned both the acute and convalescent phases of COVID-19. Sample metadata almost always included a de-identified subject ID, COVID-19 status, age in years and sex. HLA class I and class II types, where available, came from metadata supplied by the sample provider rather than from assay-based typing. The samples were drawn from two sources: the first 160 participants of the ongoing ImmuneRACE study, and fewer than 1,500 subjects contributed by 6 global collaborators. The repertoires were released in a freely available public database intended as a resource for research on the immune response to SARS-CoV-2. The material from the prospective study consisted of cDNA or gDNA derived from T cells, B-cell-depleted T cells, or PBMCs. Subjects who had been exposed to COVID-19, were actively infected with it, or had recovered from it provided the deeply sampled blood TCRbeta repertoires that made up the dataset. The paper as a whole reports these results and caveats: How much clinical and demographic metadata was included differed by source and by participant, and the metadata was provided uncurated.

Participants in the prospective study were enrolled through a virtual design, were aged roughly 18 to 95 years, and lived in under 25 United States geographic areas. Cohort assignment in the prospective study relied on participant-reported clinical history from a screening survey and a study questionnaire. Exposed participants were defined as having been in contact with someone with a PCR-confirmed or clinician-diagnosed COVID-19 case within 2 weeks of study entry. In the prospective study, whole blood, serum and a nasopharyngeal or oropharyngeal swab were collected from each participant by mobile phlebotomists. Additional blood draws and questionnaires over an approximately two-month period could optionally be provided by prospective study participants. Before DNA extraction, prospective study blood samples were shipped either frozen or at room temperature. TCRbeta CDR3 regions were amplified from genomic DNA using the immunoSEQ Assay, a bias-controlled multiplex PCR. Processing in the source paper ran as follows. Within the assay, amplification of reference gene primers was used to estimate how many nucleated cells each sample contained. To quantify the absolute abundance of each unique TCRbeta CDR3 rearrangement, sequence reads were collapsed and filtered. Productive Simpson clonality was computed per sample as the square root of Simpson's diversity index over productive rearrangements. The clones in this table, taken by TCRdb from immuneACCESS, are in-frame only. Not every clone is retained; where verified, under half of the shortfall comes from an unresolved V gene, and the cause of the rest is unknown. Clone size and the V and J calls come from that table; the DNA yielded D and trimming. In all, the sample holds around 400,000 clones, and just over 90% of those were seen once. Jointly, the top ten make up around 0.86% of the sample.

In its sample, this clone was seen many times. It lacks a known antigen. No per-base quality is available; no much larger clone lies one base away. Material: PBMCs or T cells enriched from blood (not recorded which). The sequence was collected from a woman aged 40 to 49 who had been exposed to COVID-19.

The DNA sequence is given as TGTGCCAGCAGCCCCGACAGGTACGCGGGCACTGAAGCTTTCTTT. Translated, this is CASSPDRYAGTEAFF. Rearrangement joined TRBV7-2 to TRBJ1-1; the D segment could be TRBD1, given 6 matching bases. The germline ends are 17 bases apart after V is trimmed by 5 bases and J by 4 bases. CDR1 and CDR2 are read off the germline V gene as SGHTA and FQGNSA. Measured from the cysteine to the phenylalanine, the CDR3 is 15 residues long. Left in the record is the CDR3 DNA by itself, 45 bases read in frame from the first base.